The present T cell receptor (beta chain) was sequenced within a study of immune evolution from preneoplasia to lung adenocarcinoma. Assay used: immunoSEQ multiplex PCR; TCRdb lists only in-frame clones, some missing. The data show around 5,400 clones, 55% to 70% seen once. CDR3 size: 14 residues. Germline CDR1 and CDR2: SNHLY and FYNNEI. Trimming left V 5 bases short and J 7 bases short, with 18 bases between. The rearrangement links TRBV2 to TRBJ2-7, with D maybe TRBD1 (5 bases). The sequenced sample was FFPE adjacent normal lung tissue. This receptor was taken from an older person with lung adenocarcinoma. The CDR3 nucleotides are TGTGCCAGCAGTCTAAGGGGTAACCCCTGGGAGCAGTACTTC. Translation: CASSLRGNPWEQYF.